One sample yielded the 23 T cell receptor beta chains listed below, sequenced in a study of T cell repertoires in cytomegalovirus infection. TCRdb re-derived calls from the reads in MiXCR, one entry per CDR3 protein. Of 200,000 to 300,000 distinct CDR3 sequences in the sample, roughly 15% were seen once. The sequencing input was PBMCs. Receptor source: a human donor in good health (CMV status not recorded). Some clones in this sample may be carry-over from other donors' samples.

This clonotype was picked up many times. The chain couples TRBV9 to TRBJ1-3; perhaps TRBD1 as D (5 bases). CDR1 and CDR2 (germline): SGDLS, YYNGEE. The CDR3 spans 14 residues. V was clipped by 2 bases and J by 0 bases, with 6 bases between them. CDR3: CASSVTDSGNTIYF. The DNA of the CDR3 is TGTGCCAGCAGCGTGACAGACTCTGGAAACACCATATATTTT.

This clonotype was counted only a few times. The V and J genes are TRBV7-2 and TRBJ2-3; either TRBD1 or TRBD2 may supply D (6 bases each). Germline V gene sequence: CDR1 SGHTA, CDR2 FQGNSA. Trimming pared 3 bases from V and 1 base from J, leaving 17 bases between. The CDR3 has 17 amino acids. The CDR3 sequence is CASSFFLGGLGTDTQYF. The CDR3 bases are TGTGCCAGCAGCTTCTTCTTAGGGGGACTCGGCACAGATACGCAGTATTTT. Variable domain in full (rest from reference TRBV7-2 and TRBJ2-3): GAGVSQSPSNKVTEKGKDVELRCDPISGHTALYWYRQSLGQGLEFLIYFQGNSAPDKSGLPSDRFSAERTGGSVSTLTIQRTQQEDSAVYLCASSFFLGGLGTDTQYFGPGTRLTVL.

This clonotype was found many times. The J gene is TRBJ1-1, the V gene TRBV6-2 or TRBV6-3, with D possibly being TRBD1 (6 bases). The CDR3 sequence is 14 residues long. In germline, CDR1 is MNHEY, CDR2 SVGEGT. V was cut by 6 bases and J by 1 base, with 12 bases left in between. The CDR3 DNA reads as TGTGCCAGCAGCCCATGGACAGAGAACACTGAAGCTTTCTTT. Amino acid sequence: CASSPWTENTEAFF.

The chain has TRBV7-9 and TRBJ2-1; possible D gene TRBD2, 6 bases. The CDR3 has 16 amino acids. The germline CDR1 and CDR2 sequences are SEHNR and FQNEAQ (reference sequence). Deletions cut 3 bases from V and 8 bases from J, with 20 bases between. The CDR3 here is CASSFPGAPVLHEQFF. As DNA, the CDR3 is TGTGCCAGCAGCTTTCCGGGAGCTCCTGTCCTCCATGAGCAGTTCTTC. The full variable domain, its missing parts supplied by reference TRBV7-9 and TRBJ2-1, is DTGVSQNPRHKITKRGQNVTFRCDPISEHNRLYWYRQTLGQGPEFLTYFQNEAQLEKSRLLSDRFSAERPKGSFSTLEIQRTEQGDSAMYLCASSFPGAPVLHEQFFGPGTRLTVL.

The chain carries TRBV19 and TRBJ2-6, with D perhaps TRBD1 (6 bases). The CDR3 loop spans 15 amino acids. CDR1 is LNHDA and CDR2 is SQIVND in the germline V gene (reference sequence). V was trimmed by 10 bases and J by 0 bases, leaving 13 bases between them. In DNA form, the CDR3 reads TGTGCCAATAGGGGACATCACTCTGGGGCCAACGTCCTGACTTTC. This sequence encodes CANRGHHSGANVLTF.

This clonotype was found many times. CDR3 coding DNA: TGTGCCAGCAGCTTGAGGGGCCCAGATACGCAGTATTTT. Protein sequence: CASSLRGPDTQYF. The rearrangement links TRBV7-2 to TRBJ2-3; tentatively, D is TRBD1 or TRBD2 (5 bases each). The V and J ends lost 3 bases and 4 bases respectively, with 8 bases between them. Germline assignment: CDR1 SGHTA and CDR2 FQGNSA. The CDR3 is 13 amino acids.

The sample holds many counts of this clonotype. The chain is built from TRBV7-2 and TRBJ2-5; 13 nucleotides line up with TRBD2. The germline gives CDR1 SGHTA, CDR2 FQGNSA. The CDR3 consists of 16 residues. Trimming at V came to 5 bases and at J to 4 bases, leaving 7 bases not matched to a gene. CDR3: CASSRTSGRGRETQYF. The CDR3 DNA sequence: TGTGCCAGCAGCAGAACTAGCGGGAGGGGTCGAGAGACCCAGTACTTC. The variable domain in full, completed from reference TRBV7-2 and TRBJ2-5, reads GAGVSQSPSNKVTEKGKDVELRCDPISGHTALYWYRQSLGQGLEFLIYFQGNSAPDKSGLPSDRFSAERTGGSVSTLTIQRTQQEDSAVYLCASSRTSGRGRETQYFGPGTRLLVL.

This clonotype was picked up many times. The chain employs TRBV7-2 and TRBJ2-3; weak D call: TRBD2 (7 bases). The V end was cut by 1 base, the J end by 7 bases, with 18 bases between. The CDR3 has 16 residues. Germline lookup yields CDR1 SGHTA and CDR2 FQGNSA. This CDR3 reads CASSLDRGAMVNTQYF. DNA for the CDR3: TGTGCCAGCAGCTTAGATCGGGGGGCCATGGTAAATACGCAGTATTTT.

The chain couples TRBV15 to TRBJ1-5; D gene unclear. This CDR3 has 13 residues. Germline-derived CDR1 and CDR2 are LNHNV and YYDKDF (reference sequence). Trimming left V 0 bases short and J 10 bases short, with 10 bases between. The DNA for the CDR3 is TGTGCCACCAGCAGAGATGATAGGGCACCCCAGCATTTT. It encodes CATSRDDRAPQHF.

This clonotype was counted many times. V usage is TRBV7-2 and J usage is TRBJ1-2, with D possibly matching TRBD1 (5 bases). CDR1 SGHTA and CDR2 FQGNSA come from the germline V gene. Trimming left V 1 base short and J 7 bases short, with 10 bases between. The CDR3 sequence is 13 residues long. The CDR3 protein is CASSLDPGGGYTF. The CDR3 nucleotides are TGTGCCAGCAGCTTAGATCCCGGGGGTGGCTACACCTTC.

This clonotype was seen more than once but under ten times. The chain links TRBV4-3 to TRBJ2-2; 8 positions match TRBD2. V shed 3 bases, J shed 3 bases, and the junction held 9 bases outside the gene matches. CDR1 is LGHNA, CDR2 YSLEER, per germline. The CDR3 runs to 17 residues. In nucleotides, the CDR3 is TGCGCCAGCAGCCATCTAGCGGGTGGGGTCGACACCGGGGAGCTGTTTTTT. Translated, it gives CASSHLAGGVDTGELFF.

The J gene is TRBJ1-5, the V gene TRBV27; 8 nucleotides align to TRBD1. The germline CDR1 and CDR2 sequences are MNHEY and SMNVEV (reference sequence). Unmatched junction bases numbered 4, after V lost 3 bases and J lost 3 bases. This CDR3 spans 15 amino acids. CDR3 DNA sequence: TGTGCCAGCAGTTTCGGGCAGGGGGCCAATCAGCCCCAGCATTTT. This codes for CASSFGQGANQPQHF.

This chain connects TRBV20-1 to TRBJ2-1, with 12 bases that match TRBD2. V shed 1 base, J shed 0 bases, and the junction held 7 bases outside the gene matches. The germline V gene encodes CDR1 DFQATT and CDR2 SNEGSKA (reference sequence). CDR3 length: 18 residues. The CDR3, as DNA: TGCAGTGCTAGAGTTGCTACGACTAGCGGGAGCTCCTACAATGAGCAGTTCTTC. This translates into CSARVATTSGSSYNEQFF.

The chain couples TRBV20-1 to TRBJ2-5; 7 nucleotides align to TRBD2. In germline, CDR1 is DFQATT, CDR2 SNEGSKA (reference sequence). With V trimmed by 1 base and J by 4 bases, 6 bases remained unmatched. The CDR3 covers 14 residues. This chain's CDR3 is CSARGGLESETQYF. The CDR3 DNA sequence: TGCAGTGCTAGAGGAGGACTAGAGTCAGAGACCCAGTACTTC.

This clonotype was detected only a few times. The rearrangement joins TRBV19 to TRBJ2-1, with 8 bases identical to TRBD1. CDR3 length: 16 residues. After removal of 7 bases from V and 7 bases from J, the junction contained 15 bases not matched to a gene. Germline V gives CDR1 LNHDA, CDR2 SQIVND (reference sequence). CDR3 coding DNA: TGTGCCAGTAAGGTCGCGGCAGGGGGCGAGAGTAATGAGCAGTTCTTC. Protein product: CASKVAAGGESNEQFF. Complete variable domain (other parts from reference TRBV19 and TRBJ2-1): DGGITQSPKYLFRKEGQNVTLSCEQNLNHDAMYWYRQDPGQGLRLIYYSQIVNDFQKGDIAEGYSVSREKKESFPLTVTSAQKNPTAFYLCASKVAAGGESNEQFFGPGTRLTVL.

This clonotype has ten or more counts. The genes are TRBV7-9 and TRBJ1-1; unclear D gene. CDR1 is SEHNR and CDR2 is FQNEAQ in the germline V gene (reference sequence). The CDR3 is 12 amino acids. Trimming left V 3 bases short and J 10 bases short, with 12 bases between. CDR3 sequence: CASSFRAIGAFF. The CDR3 DNA follows: TGTGCCAGCAGCTTCCGGGCTATAGGAGCTTTCTTT.

This clonotype has more than one count but fewer than ten. The chain is built from TRBV11-3 and TRBJ2-2; 7 bases are a match to TRBD2. J was trimmed by 0 bases and V by 4 bases; bases with no gene match: 5. This CDR3 is 16 amino acids long. CDR1 SGHNT and CDR2 YENEEA come from the germline V gene. The CDR3 sequence is CASSWGGSTNTGELFF. CDR3 bases: TGTGCCAGCAGCTGGGGAGGGTCCACGAACACCGGGGAGCTGTTTTTT.

The CDR3 bases are TGTGCCAGCAGCCGAGGAACCGGGACAGGGGGCAATTCACCCCTCCACTTT. It specifies CASSRGTGTGGNSPLHF. J is TRBJ1-6 and V is TRBV3-1; the match to TRBD1 covers 12 bases. Germline CDR1 and CDR2: LGHDT and YNNKEL (reference sequence). The CDR3 is 17 residues long. J gave up 7 bases and V 4 bases, and 8 bases lay outside the gene matches.

This clonotype was counted many times. J is TRBJ2-7 and V is TRBV7-2; D might be TRBD1 or TRBD2, each matching 5 bases. Germline CDR1 reads SGHTA; CDR2 reads FQGNSA. V lost 2 bases and J lost 0, with 11 bases in between. The CDR3 covers 15 residues. The CDR3 loop reads CASSLSPGSSYEQYF. CDR3 sequence (DNA): TGTGCCAGCAGCTTATCTCCAGGGAGCTCCTACGAGCAGTACTTC.

J is TRBJ2-3 and V is TRBV2, with D possibly called TRBD1 or TRBD2 (5 bases each). The CDR3 loop spans 14 amino acids. Germline-derived CDR1 and CDR2 are SNHLY and FYNNEI. The germline V and J ends were trimmed by 5 bases and 2 bases, with 11 bases remaining between them. The DNA of the CDR3 is TGTGCCAGCAGTCCCGGGACCGACACAGATACGCAGTATTTT. It is translated as CASSPGTDTDTQYF.

Only a few counts were recorded for this clonotype. The chain has TRBV19 and TRBJ1-5, with D unclear. From germline, CDR1 is LNHDA and CDR2 SQIVND (reference sequence). Deletions cut 3 bases from V and 3 bases from J, with 9 bases between. This CDR3 has 14 residues. CDR3 bases: TGTGCCAGTAGTATTCGGCAGCTCAATCAGCCCCAGCATTTT. Protein product: CASSIRQLNQPQHF.

Note on this clonotype: This may come from a read error, since a much larger clone is one base off. The chain carries TRBV7-2 and TRBJ2-7; tentatively, D is TRBD2 (6 bases). Per germline, CDR1 SGHTA and CDR2 FQGNSA. The V gene lost 5 bases and the J gene lost 5 bases, with 13 bases spanning the gap. The CDR3 has 13 amino acids. The CDR3 loop reads CASSLSRRDEQYF. In DNA form, the CDR3 reads TGTGCCAGCAGCCTCAGTCGGAGGGACGAGCAGTACTTC. Using reference TRBV7-2 and TRBJ2-7 for the parts outside the CDR3, the full variable domain is GAGVSQSPSNKVTEKGKDVELRCDPISGHTALYWYRQSLGQGLEFLIYFQGNSAPDKSGLPSDRFSAERTGGSVSTLTIQRTQQEDSAVYLCASSLSRRDEQYFGPGTRLTVT.

The gene calls are TRBV7-9 and TRBJ2-3; TRBD2 is a possible D gene (7 bases). Germline CDR1 is SEHNR and CDR2 is FQNEAQ (reference sequence). V was pared by 8 bases and J by 2 bases, with 20 bases between. The CDR3 is 16 residues long. The CDR3 DNA is TGTGCCAGCGGGGGGGCCGGGGGGCATAACACAGATACGCAGTATTTT. The encoded protein is CASGGAGGHNTDTQYF.